This T cell receptor (beta chain) is from a study of cytomegalovirus exposure and HLA in healthy donors (dated by TCRdb to the late 2010s). Looking at the study overall: In an earlier analysis of approximately 640 of the donors, approximately 260 Gb of sequence data and approximately 120 million unique TCR beta sequences from 150 million to 200 million T cells were reported. An early release covering more than 500 HLA-typed donors comprised roughly 300 gigabases of sequencing data and 85 million to 100 million unique TCR sequences. Among the roughly 400 genotyped donors, 75% to 90% belonged to the genetic ancestry cluster associated with self-reported Caucasian donors. The study aimed to test whether cataloging public T cell receptors could reveal signatures of past pathogen exposure. Using immunosequencing, the study profiled T cell repertoires from 500 to 800 subjects and related those repertoires to cytomegalovirus serostatus. A separate validation cohort of about 110 different subjects was used in addition to the 666-subject first cohort. To predict cytomegalovirus infection status, the study brought together high-throughput TCR immunosequencing, statistical association of individual TCRs with disease status, and machine learning. A later analysis re-examined previously published TCR beta repertoires from about 670 donors and added high-resolution HLA genotyping to investigate patterns of TCR occurrence. Rather than using new phenotypic data, the later analysis identified candidate immune exposures from TCR beta sequences and from how often those sequences occurred across donors. An earlier analysis of 500 to 650 of the donors applied high-throughput TCR beta sequencing to assess whether each TCR beta V gene segment acted as functional or pseudogenic. Donor age, sex, ethnicity and CMV serostatus were compiled alongside the repertoire data. A later genetic analysis used genome-wide SNP genotypes for about 65% of the 666 donors, treating that subset as a discovery cohort. Every discovery cohort repertoire had been produced on one sequencing platform. Both class I and class II loci were covered by HLA typing, at four-digit resolution. The number of typed donors differed by locus: about 629-630 for A, B, C, DRB1 and DQB1; 500 to 550 for DQA1; 606 for DPA1; and some 450 for DPB1. Several DR-DQ haplotypes were handled as single units for association and clustering, since linkage in the cohort was strong. On average, around 230,000 unique TCR beta nucleotide sequences were sequenced per donor among several hundred genotyped donors of the cohort, with 15% to 20% of those sequences being non-productive.

Study-level results and caveats: An earlier analysis of several hundred of the donors showed that most TCR beta V segments appeared in productive rearrangements either about 87% or about 30% of the time, which broadly matched IMGT annotations. Linkage disequilibrium might explain the correlated functional status among segregating V segments, but an unknown experimental factor could not be ruled out. A group of highly shared sequence variants was considered likely to be a technical artifact of the sequencing pipeline. According to a later analysis, parvovirus B19, influenza, CMV and Epstein-Barr virus appeared linked to several top co-occurrence clusters. Specific HLA alleles were associated with about 17,000 TCR beta sequences at a false discovery rate of 0.05 in a later analysis. Over 15 rarely observed V segments, including chromosome 9 orphons, were excluded from the earlier analysis of some 590 of the donors because counts were too low. According to a later genetic analysis, donors in an Asian-associated ancestry cluster had fewer N-insertions in productive TCRs than the approximately 690-donor mean. Compared with equally common non-associated chains, HLA-associated TCR beta chains in a later analysis were more clonally expanded and had lower generation probabilities. Some IMGT-functional V segments, including TRBV6-2 and TRBV6-3, could not be told apart with the 87-base-pair reads, so those segments were excluded. Because some donors lacked HLA typing at each locus, the association tests relied only on the typed subset. A later analysis found that most CMV-associated TCR beta chains appeared HLA-restricted, with HLA associations seemingly driven largely by CMV exposure. This cohort had only TCR beta chains sequenced, and the lack of alpha or paired-chain data limited which features could be detected. A few of the identified cytomegalovirus-associated TCR beta chains were confirmed in vitro to be specific for cytomegalovirus antigens. A further reported finding was that TCR beta sequences accurately predicted the HLA-A and HLA-B alleles for most subjects in the first cohort. An association between a missense DCLRE1C variant and V-gene and J-gene trimming of TCR beta chains was found in a later genetic analysis and replicated in an independent cohort. The classifier was reported to diagnose cytomegalovirus status with high specificity and sensitivity in both the original cohort and the validation cohort. Most TCR sequences were seen in very few donors, while some public TCRs were found in many individuals. Immune exposure information for the cohort was limited to CMV serostatus. When HLA alleles, especially DR and DQ, strongly co-occurred, TCR associations were difficult to assign to individual alleles. Sequencing depth was assumed to be roughly uniform across donors in the presence/absence analyses, though that assumption may not hold. It was suggested by the authors that the approach could potentially be generalized to other disease states and immunological phenotypes. The study gave a list of 150 to 200 TCR beta chains associated with cytomegalovirus. According to a later analysis, TCR association rates differed among HLA loci, with DRB1 alleles showing the most associated TCRs and HLA-C alleles showing the fewest.

As concerns this clone: Its antigen is not yet known. No quality values exist for individual bases; no much larger clone is one base distant.

CDR1 LGHNA and CDR2 YSLEER are derived from the germline V gene. Taken from cysteine to phenylalanine, the CDR3 has 15 residues. Only the CDR3 region is kept as DNA, spanning 45 bases read in frame from base 1. The V end loses 4 bases and the J end loses 0 bases, and a stretch of 11 bases separates them. To prepare the library, the immunoSEQ multiplex PCR assay was applied. For the multiplex PCR, a mixture combining 60 forward primers for TCR Vbeta segments and 13 reverse primers for TCR Jbeta segments was used. Amplification of the CDR3 region of rearranged TCR beta genes was performed with a multiplex PCR assay on genomic DNA. On the Illumina HiSeq System, the amplified TCR beta libraries were sequenced as 87-base-pair reads. The published analysis was carried out like this. A later analysis tallied some 79 million unique TCR beta chains across the 610 or so repertoires, and about 12 million of those chains were shared by two or more donors. Raw reads were error-corrected and collapsed into unique sequences by a nearest-neighbor algorithm in which closely related sequences were merged to remove PCR and sequencing errors. V, D and J gene segments were assigned by aligning CDR3 sequences to IMGT reference sequences. For a sequence to be retained, a match of at least six nucleotides to both a V gene segment and a J gene segment was required. Rearrangements were called productive when the CDR3 lacked stop codons and stayed in frame with V and J; all others were non-productive. Following IMGT convention, CDR3 was defined as the stretch from the second conserved V-encoded cysteine to the conserved J-encoded phenylalanine. The earlier analysis of about 530 of the donors excluded any sequence lacking an unambiguous match to a single V gene segment. An earlier analysis of roughly 590 of the donors called V segments functional above 56.7% productive rearrangements and segregating when the between-donor standard deviation exceeded 5%. A statistical classification framework was built for diagnosing cytomegalovirus status from the catalog of TCR beta chain sequences. In a later analysis, V and J genes were assigned by comparing TCR nucleotide sequences against IMGT/GENE-DB human TR gene sequences. In a later analysis, CDR3 sequences and most-parsimonious VDJ recombination scenarios were assigned using the TCRdist pipeline. A later analysis defined each TCR beta chain by its CDR3 amino acid sequence plus V-gene family, and excluded reads lacking a unique V-gene family. In a later analysis, approximately 640 highly shared, low-generation-probability nucleotide sequences were removed to address suspected cross-contamination and a sequencing artifact. For each public chain, a later analysis derived a clonal expansion index from normalized ranks of inferred template counts within each repertoire. A later analysis computed generation probabilities with a VDJ recombination model fitted to out-of-frame rearrangements, and checked the results against IGoR. Hypergeometric tests were used in a later analysis to score TCR-TCR, TCR-HLA and TCR-CMV co-occurrence, with a repertoire-size bias correction applied to the TCR pairs. To estimate false discovery rates, a later analysis permuted the HLA or CMV assignments 20 times. A later analysis grouped co-occurring TCRs with DBSCAN, adding TCRdist sequence similarity when clustering within HLA-allele-positive subsets. Co-occurrence clustering excluded repertoires with fewer than 30,000 or more than 120,000 public chains, plus five with anomalous nucleotide sharing. Not all clones reach the TCRdb copy of this immuneACCESS table, which keeps in-frame sequences only. Checked studies attribute under half of the gap to unresolved V genes and leave the rest unexplained. From that table come the V and J calls and clone size; the DNA was used to work out D and trimming. This sample is represented by more than 150,000 clones; around four fifths of them were singletons. Roughly 2% of the sample rests with the top ten.

The cohort was made up of approximately 670 healthy bone marrow donors. Cohort members were all nominally healthy when sampled, although unrecorded immune exposures were likely present. The donor tested CMV seronegative, placing the donor among the 352 seronegative members of the cohort. A peripheral blood sample was provided by each donor, and peripheral blood mononuclear cells were used for TCR beta sequencing. Genomic DNA extraction from the blood cell samples was performed with the Qiagen DNeasy Blood Extraction Kit. The rearranged chain carries TRBV4-3 and TRBJ2-3; TRBD1 is possibly the D segment (5 matching bases). Sequenced sample: PBMCs. The clonotype comes from a woman aged 30 to 39 in good health and CMV-seronegative. CDR3 loop: CASSLTGISTDTQYF. DNA sequence: TGCGCCAGCAGCCTAACAGGAATTAGCACAGATACGCAGTATTTT.